The entry that follows covers one T cell receptor (beta chain) sequence. V dropped 5 bases and J dropped 7 bases, with 17 bases sitting between them. Germline loops: CDR1 SEHNR, CDR2 FQNEAQ (reference sequence). CDR3 length: 14 residues. This specimen belongs to a study of blood T cell repertoires in COVID-19. About the study: PBMCs, B-cell-depleted T cells, or T cells provided the cDNA or gDNA that made up the material.

The protocol was immunoSEQ multiplex PCR, while the TCRdb copy is restricted to in-frame clones and leaves out a portion. This table holds about 140,000 clones, approximately 84% found once. Input material: peripheral blood. The sequence was obtained from a human donor in a cohort sampled during active COVID-19. J is TRBJ1-1 and V is TRBV7-9, with D possibly matching TRBD1 (5 bases). The CDR3 coding sequence is TGTGCCAGCAGCCCCGCGGGGGGTATTGATGAAGCTTTCTTT. The encoded protein is CASSPAGGIDEAFF.